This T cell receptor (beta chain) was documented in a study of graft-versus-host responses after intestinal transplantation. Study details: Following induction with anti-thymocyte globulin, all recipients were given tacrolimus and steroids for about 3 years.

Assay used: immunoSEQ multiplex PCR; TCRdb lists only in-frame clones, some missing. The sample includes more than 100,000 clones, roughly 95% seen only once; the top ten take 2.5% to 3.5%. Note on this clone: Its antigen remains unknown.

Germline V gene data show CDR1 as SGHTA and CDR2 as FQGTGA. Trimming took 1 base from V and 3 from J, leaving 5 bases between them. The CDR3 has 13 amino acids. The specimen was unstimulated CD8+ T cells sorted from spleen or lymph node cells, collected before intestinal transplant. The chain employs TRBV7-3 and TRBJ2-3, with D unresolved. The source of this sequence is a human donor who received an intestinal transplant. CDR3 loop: CASSLINTDTQYF. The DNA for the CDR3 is TGTGCCAGCAGCTTAATAAATACAGATACGCAGTATTTT. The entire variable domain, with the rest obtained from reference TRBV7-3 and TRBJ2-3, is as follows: GAGVSQTPSNKVTEKGKYVELRCDPISGHTALYWYRQSLGQGPEFLIYFQGTGAADDSGLPNDRFFAVRPEGSVSTLKIQRTERGDSAVYLCASSLINTDTQYFGPGTRLTVL.